The sequence of this T cell receptor (beta chain) was determined in a study of blood T cell repertoires in COVID-19. For the study at large: PBMCs, B-cell-depleted T cells, or T cells were the source of the cDNA or gDNA that made up the material.

CDR1 and CDR2 (germline): SNHLY, FYNNEI. V shed 6 bases and J shed 1 base, with 15 bases lying between them. The CDR3 runs to 15 residues. Authors' data handling: Amplification with reference gene primers provided the estimates of nucleated cell counts. Method: immunoSEQ multiplex PCR; TCRdb's copy keeps in-frame clones and lacks some. V and J calls and clone size come straight from that table; D and trimming were deduced from the DNA. Among tens of thousands of clones, roughly 84% were seen once, and the ten largest hold approximately 6%. The rearrangement joins TRBV2 to TRBJ1-1; the D gene is possibly TRBD1 (6 bases). The specimen sequenced was peripheral blood. This clonotype originated in a woman aged 55 to 70 with acute or convalescent COVID-19. CDR3 sequence: CASRPRGRGNTEAFF. DNA of the CDR3: TGTGCCAGCAGGCCCAGGGGCCGCGGGAACACTGAAGCTTTCTTT.